This T cell receptor (beta chain) was captured by sequencing in a study of cytomegalovirus exposure and HLA in healthy donors. Researchers ran the PCR with 60 Vbeta and 13 Jbeta primers. Measured with immunoSEQ multiplex PCR; TCRdb has only the in-frame clones, and not every one. Recorded here are some 70,000 clones; the top ten clones represent about 0.83%. Study-wide results and caveats: For cytomegalovirus status, the classifier reportedly gave diagnoses with high specificity and sensitivity. Fewer N-insertions than the roughly 670-donor mean were reportedly shown by an Asian-associated ancestry cluster in a later analysis.

Though probably carrying unrecorded immune exposures, donors were nominally healthy at sampling. CDR3 length equals 16 residues. J gave up 2 bases and V 0 bases, and 2 bases lay outside the gene matches. The germline CDR1 and CDR2 sequences are SGHVS and FQNEAQ. About this clone itself: Its target is not known.

The sample was PBMCs. This rearrangement joins TRBV7-8 to TRBJ2-7, with 12 bases fitting TRBD2. The clonotype comes from a boy between 5 and 17 years old in good health and CMV-seronegative. CDR3 in DNA: TGTGCCAGCAGCTTAGCACTAGCGGGAGGCACCTACGAGCAGTACTTC. It translates to CASSLALAGGTYEQYF.